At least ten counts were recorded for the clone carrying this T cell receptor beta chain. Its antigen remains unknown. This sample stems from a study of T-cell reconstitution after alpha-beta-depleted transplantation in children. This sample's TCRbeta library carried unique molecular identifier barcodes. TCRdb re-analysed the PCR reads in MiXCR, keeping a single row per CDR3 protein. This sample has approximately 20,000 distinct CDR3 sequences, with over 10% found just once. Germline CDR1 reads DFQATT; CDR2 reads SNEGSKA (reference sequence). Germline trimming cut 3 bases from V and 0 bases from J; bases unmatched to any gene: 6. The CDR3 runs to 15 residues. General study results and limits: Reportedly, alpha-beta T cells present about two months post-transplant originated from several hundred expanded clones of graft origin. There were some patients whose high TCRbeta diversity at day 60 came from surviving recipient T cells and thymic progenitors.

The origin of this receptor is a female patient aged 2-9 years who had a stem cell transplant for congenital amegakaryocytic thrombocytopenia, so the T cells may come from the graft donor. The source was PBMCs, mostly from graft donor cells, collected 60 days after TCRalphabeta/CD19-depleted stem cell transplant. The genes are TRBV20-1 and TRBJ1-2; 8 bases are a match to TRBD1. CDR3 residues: CSASRPGGTNYGYTF. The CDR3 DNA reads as TGCAGTGCTAGTCGCCCAGGGGGCACTAACTATGGCTACACCTTC.